This entry is about one TCR beta chain. RNA in amounts of about 0.45 to 1 ug was reverse transcribed with random hexamers. Amplification of TCR beta CDR3 used immunoSEQ multiplex PCR across 54 Vbeta and 13 Jbeta. TCRdb re-called the immunoSEQ multiplex PCR reads with MiXCR, one entry per CDR3 protein. The sample records approximately 150,000 distinct CDR3 sequences, around 93% being singletons. Germline assignment: CDR1 MNHEY and CDR2 SVGAGI. V gave up 0 bases and J gave up 4 bases, with 12 bases separating them. This CDR3 has 15 residues. In blood CD8+ and CD4+ T cells, TCR beta underwent sequencing. Negative isolation yielded CD4+ and CD8+ T cells, and FACS enriched TEMRA cells. This sample is part of a study of CD8 T cells in Susac syndrome.

The origin of this receptor is a human donor in good health. Sequencing was performed on CD4+ T cells from PBMCs. The chain carries TRBV6-5 and TRBJ1-2; maybe TRBD1 (5 bases). DNA for the CDR3: TGTGCCAGCAGTTACTCGATTAGCGACAGCTATGGCTACACCTTC. Translation gives CASSYSISDSYGYTF.